The 8 T cell receptor beta chains below all came from one sample that was sequenced in a study of blood T cells in healthy people across ages. For the second PCR, which ran for roughly 7 to 11 cycles, a sample-barcoded 5' primer and a J-beta primer mix were used. MiXCR was run by TCRdb on the 5' RACE reads, yielding one entry per CDR3 protein. This table holds around 800,000 distinct CDR3 sequences, 62% found once. Sample: blood. These TCRs come from a man in his thirties or forties in good health.

The chain recombines TRBV7-2 with TRBJ2-7; D is ambiguous. There are 14 residues in the CDR3. Germline V gene data show CDR1 as SGHTA and CDR2 as FQGNSA. V lost 0 bases and J 2 bases, leaving 8 bases between the germline ends. The DNA for the CDR3 is TGTGCCAGCAGCTTAGCGCTGGGCACCTACGAGCAGTACTTC. Its protein is CASSLALGTYEQYF.

The rearrangement links TRBV2 to TRBJ2-1; D remains unclear. Per the germline V gene, CDR1 is SNHLY and CDR2 is FYNNEI. This CDR3 contains 10 residues. With 5 bases removed from V and 12 bases from J, the gap between germline ends came to 8 bases. The CDR3 DNA sequence: TGTGCCAGCAGTCGGAAGGCGCAGTTCTTC. It yields the protein CASSRKAQFF.

This clonotype has only a few counts. At one end, the junction sequence differs from germline, possibly due to a read error. The chain recombines TRBV9 with TRBJ2-1; a possible D gene is TRBD2 (5 bases). Germline assignment: CDR1 SGDLS and CDR2 YYNGEE. This CDR3 spans 12 amino acids. The CDR3 reads CASSSRESEQFF. CDR3 in DNA: TGCGCCAGCAGCTCCCGGGAAAGCGAGCAGTTCTTC.

The genes are TRBV15 and TRBJ1-5; no definite D call. CDR3 size: 16 residues. Between the trimmed V and J ends, which lost 1 base and 0 bases, there was a span of 10 bases. CDR1 and CDR2 (germline): LNHNV, YYDKDF (reference sequence). The CDR3 region is CATSRVRDYSNQPQHF. Written as DNA, the CDR3 is TGTGCCACCAGCAGAGTTAGGGATTATAGCAATCAGCCCCAGCATTTT.

The chain uses TRBV12-3 or TRBV12-4 and TRBJ1-6, with D possibly being TRBD1 (5 bases). V shed 6 bases and J shed 6 bases, with 9 bases lying between them. This CDR3 is built from 13 residues. Written as DNA, the CDR3 is TGTGCCAGCAGCCTGACAGCTAATTCACCCCTCCACTTT. Translated, it gives CASSLTANSPLHF.

This chain links TRBV12-5 with TRBJ2-1, with TRBD1 matching over 11 bases. The DNA end favors TRBJ2-7, so the J call may be wrong. The germline V gene encodes CDR1 LGHNT and CDR2 FRNRAP. This CDR3 contains 16 residues. CDR3 in DNA: TGTGCTAGTGGTCTGAATGGACAGGGGGCGTCGTACGAGCAGTACTTC. Encoded protein: CASGLNGQGASYEQYF.

The gene calls are TRBV7-6 and TRBJ2-7; 7 nucleotides align to TRBD2. The J call may not be correct, given that the DNA end is closer to TRBJ2-5. The CDR3 totals 16 residues. Germline CDR1 is SGHVS and CDR2 is FNYEAQ. CDR3 sequence reads: CASSLDSGTILETQYF. The CDR3 region has the DNA TGTGCCAGCAGCTTAGATTCAGGGACTATCCTAGAGACCCAGTACTTC.

The chain employs TRBV20-1 and TRBJ2-5; 10 bases fit TRBD2. The CDR3 has 15 amino acids. CDR1 is DFQATT, CDR2 SNEGSKA, per germline (reference sequence). V lost 1 base to trimming and J lost 1 base; unmatched junction nucleotides: 3. CDR3 sequence: CSARAIAGGQETQYF. The CDR3 nucleotides are TGCAGTGCTAGAGCTATAGCGGGGGGCCAAGAGACCCAGTACTTC.